Given below is one TCR beta chain in context. No antigen is known for it. This sample was included in a study of T-cell memory formation after mild COVID-19. Study-wide findings and caveats: Cross-reactive memory apparently joined, as some responding clones appeared in pre-infection memory.

TCRdb reanalysed the 5' RACE reads using MiXCR and keeps one entry per CDR3 protein. The data hold just under 350,000 distinct CDR3 sequences, with under 15% observed a single time. CDR3 length: 11 residues. Germline CDR1 is DFQATT and CDR2 is SNEGSKA (reference sequence). Trimming shortened V by 4 bases and J by 2 bases, and 2 bases separated the two germline ends. The chain links TRBV20-1 to TRBJ2-2; the D is unclear. Sample: PBMCs or a T cell subset sorted from them (not recorded which). The receptor comes from a man aged 18 to 30 who had mild COVID-19 (a few samples of this study predate the infection). Cell type and time point are not known. The CDR3 sequence is CSATNTGELFF. The CDR3 DNA reads as TGCAGTGCTACCAACACCGGGGAGCTGTTTTTT.